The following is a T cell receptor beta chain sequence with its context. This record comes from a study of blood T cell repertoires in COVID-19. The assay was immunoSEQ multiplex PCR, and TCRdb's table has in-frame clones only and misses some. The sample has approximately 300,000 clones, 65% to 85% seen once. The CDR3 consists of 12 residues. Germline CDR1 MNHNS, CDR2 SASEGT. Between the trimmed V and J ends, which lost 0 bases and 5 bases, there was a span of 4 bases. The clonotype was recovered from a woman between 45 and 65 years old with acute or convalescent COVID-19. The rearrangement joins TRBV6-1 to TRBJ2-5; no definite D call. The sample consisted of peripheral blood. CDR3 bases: TGTGCCAGCAGTGAAGCACGGGAGACCCAGTACTTC. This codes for CASSEARETQYF.